This entry lists 29 T cell receptor beta chains sequenced from one sample in a study of CD8 T cells in ankylosing spondylitis. TCRdb processed the 5' RACE reads anew with MiXCR; each CDR3 protein has one entry. The sample lists about 130,000 distinct CDR3 sequences, about 7.3% seen once, with approximately 13% in the top ten. Sequencing input: blood, either unsorted or a sorted T cell fraction (not recorded which). The receptor set was obtained from a female donor with ankylosing spondylitis or in good health (not recorded which).

In this sample, this clonotype turned up many times. The conserved final phenylalanine or tryptophan is absent from the CDR3, which likely points to a read error. The limits of the CDR3 on the DNA are not certain, so only TCRdb's listed CDR3 is given. The chain's CDR3 is CASSLLGSLHSV. J is TRBJ2-1 and V is TRBV7-9. CDR1 and CDR2 from the germline V gene are SEHNR and FQNEAQ (reference sequence). The CDR3 sequence runs 12 residues, both termini included.

At least ten counts were recorded for this clonotype. This chain connects TRBV25-1 to TRBJ1-1, with D possibly being TRBD1 (5 bases). Germline lookup yields CDR1 MGHDK and CDR2 SYGVNS. The CDR3 has 15 amino acids. V lost 5 bases and J 4 bases, leaving 17 bases between the germline ends. The CDR3 DNA is TGTGCCAGCAGTCCCCGGGCAGGGACCGGCACTGAAGCTTTCTTT. It codes for CASSPRAGTGTEAFF.

This clonotype was counted ten times or more. The V gene is TRBV19, the J gene TRBJ2-1; TRBD2 is a possible D gene (6 bases). The CDR3 sequence is 13 residues long. Germline assignment: CDR1 LNHDA and CDR2 SQIVND (reference sequence). V dropped 3 bases and J dropped 6 bases, with 9 bases sitting between them. CDR3: CASSIPGGNEQFF. The CDR3 nucleotides read TGTGCCAGTAGTATCCCCGGGGGCAATGAGCAGTTCTTC. Full variable domain (rest looked up from reference TRBV19 and TRBJ2-1): DGGITQSPKYLFRKEGQNVTLSCEQNLNHDAMYWYRQDPGQGLRLIYYSQIVNDFQKGDIAEGYSVSREKKESFPLTVTSAQKNPTAFYLCASSIPGGNEQFFGPGTRLTVL.

The V gene is TRBV19, the J gene TRBJ1-1; 7 bases line up with TRBD1. Germline values: CDR1 LNHDA, CDR2 SQIVND (reference sequence). The CDR3 sequence is 15 residues long. V was pared by 4 bases and J by 3 bases, with 8 bases of the junction left unmatched. The CDR3 DNA sequence: TGTGCCAGTAGTACACAAGGGACAGCCGACACTGAAGCTTTCTTT. Amino acid sequence: CASSTQGTADTEAFF.

This clonotype was counted only a few times. V gene TRBV4-1 combines with J gene TRBJ2-2; D is unresolved. This CDR3 is built from 15 residues. Germline assignment: CDR1 MGHRA and CDR2 YSYEKL. Trimming cost V 3 bases and J 1 base, with 9 bases left between them. The CDR3 protein is CASSQTGRNTGELFF. CDR3 DNA: TGCGCCAGCAGCCAGACCGGGCGGAACACCGGGGAGCTGTTTTTT.

This clonotype appeared many times. This sequence joins TRBV24-1 and TRBJ2-1; 8 bases line up with TRBD1. This CDR3 is built from 16 residues. V shed 0 bases and J 5 bases; nucleotides not matched to a gene: 5. CDR1 and CDR2 (germline): KGHDR, SFDVKD. The CDR3 region is CATSDLKGQANNEQFF. CDR3 nucleotide sequence: TGTGCCACCAGTGATTTGAAGGGACAGGCAAACAATGAGCAGTTCTTC.

The genes are TRBV5-6 and TRBJ2-3, with D uncertain. The CDR3 sequence is 13 residues long. The germline gives CDR1 SGHDT, CDR2 YYEEEE. The germline V and J ends were trimmed by 9 bases and 2 bases, with 13 bases remaining between them. The CDR3 coding sequence is TGTGCCAACAACTTGACGATCACAGATACGCAGTATTTT. Translated: CANNLTITDTQYF.

This clonotype was seen ten or more times. The chain has TRBV24-1 and TRBJ2-1; 8 bases are a match to TRBD2. V was clipped by 1 base and J by 8 bases; unmatched bases: 9. This CDR3 has 16 amino acids. Germline lookup yields CDR1 KGHDR and CDR2 SFDVKD. The CDR3, as DNA: TGTGCCACCAGTGATTTAGTTCGGGGGGGCACCGATGAGCAGTTCTTC. Residues: CATSDLVRGGTDEQFF.

This clonotype was seen at least ten times. J is TRBJ1-6 and V is TRBV6-2 or TRBV6-3; tentatively, D is TRBD1 (5 bases). CDR1 MNHEY and CDR2 SVGEGT come from the germline V gene. The ends were cut back, 4 bases at V and 4 bases at J, with 14 bases in the middle. This CDR3 region has 16 residues. DNA of the CDR3: TGTGCCAGCAGTTTCCCTCGGACACTTTATAATTCACCCCTCCACTTT. This codes for CASSFPRTLYNSPLHF.

This clonotype occurred many times. The chain couples TRBV5-1 to TRBJ2-7, with 10 bases matching TRBD1. Germline V gene sequence: CDR1 SGHRS, CDR2 YFSETQ. The CDR3 consists of 17 residues. V lost 0 bases to trimming and J lost 3 bases; unmatched junction nucleotides: 9. CDR3 residues: CASSLAWGRDRGYEQYF. As DNA, the CDR3 is TGCGCCAGCAGCTTGGCCTGGGGCCGGGACAGGGGCTACGAGCAGTACTTC.

This clonotype showed up many times. The rearrangement joins TRBV7-8 to TRBJ2-5; D unclear. Trimming stripped 2 bases from V and 1 base from J, with 8 bases between. CDR1 SGHVS and CDR2 FQNEAQ come from the germline V gene. This CDR3 spans 14 amino acids. The DNA for the CDR3 is TGTGCCAGCAGCTTAAGGCGGACCCAAGAGACCCAGTACTTC. It translates to CASSLRRTQETQYF.

This clonotype was detected a few times. The chain couples TRBV7-2 to TRBJ1-1; the D is unclear. The CDR3 runs 13 residues. Trimming took 2 bases from V and 2 from J, leaving 6 bases between them. Per germline, CDR1 SGHTA and CDR2 FQGNSA. CDR3 sequence (DNA): TGTGCCAGCAGCTTACCCGTAAACACTGAAGCTTTCTTT. This encodes CASSLPVNTEAFF.

This clonotype was seen repeatedly, ten times or more. The rearrangement links TRBV29-1 to TRBJ2-3; D tentatively fits TRBD1 or TRBD2 (6 bases each). The germline V gene encodes CDR1 SQVTM and CDR2 ANQGSEA. Trimming cost V 8 bases and J 2 bases, with 17 bases left between them. CDR3 size: 14 residues. CDR3 sequence (DNA): TGCAGCACATCGGGGGCTACAATCACAGATACGCAGTATTTT. This encodes CSTSGATITDTQYF.

This clonotype was counted ten times or more. The chain combines TRBV24-1 with TRBJ2-1; TRBD1 matches 7 bases. CDR1 KGHDR and CDR2 SFDVKD come from the germline V gene. The length of the CDR3 is 14 residues. Germline trimming cut 4 bases from V and 6 bases from J; bases unmatched to any gene: 5. As DNA, the CDR3 is TGTGCCACCAGTGACAAGACAGGGATCAATGAGCAGTTCTTC. Amino acids: CATSDKTGINEQFF.

This clonotype was counted ten times or more. The rearrangement joins TRBV12-3 or TRBV12-4 to TRBJ1-5; 7 bases match TRBD1. The CDR3 has 15 residues. Trimming removed 5 bases from V and 0 bases from J; junction bases left unmatched: 4. The CDR3 DNA sequence: TGTGCCAGCAGTGCGGGACAGTATAGCAATCAGCCCCAGCATTTT. It is translated as CASSAGQYSNQPQHF.

Many counts were recorded for this clonotype. J is TRBJ2-7 and V is TRBV7-6; tentatively, D is TRBD2 (5 bases). Trimming pared 8 bases from V and 6 bases from J, leaving 23 bases between. Per the germline V gene, CDR1 is SGHVS and CDR2 is FNYEAQ. This CDR3 has 15 amino acids. The CDR3 reads CASGPYGVAYGEQYF. In DNA, the CDR3 is TGTGCCAGCGGACCCTACGGGGTGGCCTACGGCGAGCAGTACTTC.

This clonotype showed up just a few times. The chain combines TRBV19 with TRBJ2-3; D is unclear. Germline V lookup: CDR1 LNHDA, CDR2 SQIVND (reference sequence). V gave up 5 bases and J gave up 5 bases, with 11 bases separating them. This CDR3 has 13 amino acids. The DNA for the CDR3 is TGTGCCAGTAGTCCCGCATGGGGAGATACGCAGTATTTT. Translated: CASSPAWGDTQYF. Variable domain in full (rest from reference TRBV19 and TRBJ2-3): DGGITQSPKYLFRKEGQNVTLSCEQNLNHDAMYWYRQDPGQGLRLIYYSQIVNDFQKGDIAEGYSVSREKKESFPLTVTSAQKNPTAFYLCASSPAWGDTQYFGPGTRLTVL.

This clonotype came up many times. This chain links TRBV10-3 with TRBJ1-1; tentatively, D is TRBD1 (6 bases). CDR1 ENHRY and CDR2 SYGVKD come from the germline V gene. The CDR3 consists of 13 residues. Trimming left V 10 bases short and J 0 bases short, with 12 bases between. The CDR3 loop reads CATEGELNTEAFF. The CDR3 DNA reads as TGTGCCACCGAGGGGGAACTGAACACTGAAGCTTTCTTT.

This clonotype was counted ten times or more. The chain joins TRBV12-3 or TRBV12-4 to TRBJ2-7; the D is unclear. Trimming took 3 bases from V and 7 from J, leaving 13 bases between them. The CDR3 has 13 residues. The CDR3 DNA sequence: TGTGCCAGCAGTTTTAGGTCCCTGGGGGAGCAGTACTTC. It is translated as CASSFRSLGEQYF.

This clonotype appeared many times. The V gene is TRBV28, the J gene TRBJ2-5, with TRBD2 identical over 7 bases. Germline V gene data show CDR1 as MDHEN and CDR2 as SYDVKM. Trimming removed 6 bases from V and 5 bases from J; junction bases left unmatched: 6. The CDR3 is 13 amino acids. CDR3 region: CASRWGGLETQYF. As DNA, the CDR3 is TGTGCCAGCAGATGGGGGGGGTTGGAGACCCAGTACTTC.

The table lists this clonotype with many counts. This chain joins TRBV6-5 and TRBJ2-2; D is possibly TRBD1 (6 bases). Germline CDR1 and CDR2: MNHEY and SVGAGI. Trimming pared 0 bases from V and 3 bases from J, leaving 17 bases between. The CDR3 has 18 amino acids. The CDR3 DNA follows: TGTGCCAGCAGTTACTCGACCGGGCAGGGGAAACACACCGGGGAGCTGTTTTTT. Its translation is CASSYSTGQGKHTGELFF.

In its sample, this clonotype was seen many times. The V and J genes are TRBV5-1 and TRBJ2-1; TRBD1 agrees at 9 bases. V was pared by 4 bases and J by 8 bases, with 7 bases of the junction left unmatched. The CDR3 sequence is 14 residues long. CDR1 is SGHRS, CDR2 YFSETQ, per germline. For the CDR3, the DNA is TGCGCCAGCAGCACCGACAGGGGGAGGGATGAGCAGTTCTTC. The encoded protein is CASSTDRGRDEQFF.

This clonotype occurred many times. The chain recombines TRBV20-1 with TRBJ2-5; possibly TRBD1 for D (5 bases). Trimming took 5 bases from V and 2 from J, leaving 12 bases between them. Germline assignment: CDR1 DFQATT and CDR2 SNEGSKA (reference sequence). The CDR3 covers 13 residues. The DNA of the CDR3 is TGCAGTGCTGAACGCAGGGTTCAAGAGACCCAGTACTTC. Its protein is CSAERRVQETQYF.

This clonotype has ten or more counts. The chain uses TRBV20-1 and TRBJ2-1; 9 positions match TRBD1. The germline V gene encodes CDR1 DFQATT and CDR2 SNEGSKA (reference sequence). J lost 6 bases, V lost 0 bases, and 6 bases had no gene match. CDR3 size: 15 residues. The CDR3 protein is CSARDRGQGSNEQFF. CDR3 DNA sequence: TGCAGTGCTAGAGATCGGGGACAGGGATCCAATGAGCAGTTCTTC.

This clonotype was counted ten times or more. The chain combines TRBV5-1 with TRBJ1-1; no definite D call. V gave up 0 bases and J gave up 3 bases, with 12 bases separating them. CDR1 and CDR2 from the germline V gene are SGHRS and YFSETQ. This CDR3 is built from 15 residues. The chain's CDR3 is CASSLGPDGHTEAFF. Here the CDR3 DNA reads TGCGCCAGCAGCTTGGGTCCGGACGGCCACACTGAAGCTTTCTTT.

In its sample, this clonotype was seen many times. The chain is built from TRBV13 and TRBJ2-2; no definite D call. Trimming took off 1 base at V and 7 bases at J, with 10 bases between the two ends. The germline V gene encodes CDR1 PRHDT and CDR2 FYEKMQ (reference sequence). The CDR3 length is 14 residues. For the CDR3, the DNA is TGTGCCAGCAGCTTAGTCCGTGTTGTCGGGGAGCTGTTTTTT. Amino acid sequence: CASSLVRVVGELFF.

This clonotype showed up just a few times. The rearrangement joins TRBV10-3 to TRBJ1-1, with D maybe TRBD1 (5 bases). CDR1 and CDR2 (germline): ENHRY, SYGVKD. Deletions cut 4 bases from V and 1 base from J, with 7 bases between. The CDR3 totals 13 residues. The CDR3 loop reads CAISGGGNTEAFF. CDR3 DNA sequence: TGTGCCATCAGTGGTGGGGGGAACACTGAAGCTTTCTTT.

There are many counts of this clonotype. V and J are TRBV30 and TRBJ2-3; 8 positions match TRBD1. The CDR3 has 13 amino acids. V shed 7 bases and J 3 bases; nucleotides not matched to a gene: 6. The germline CDR1 and CDR2 sequences are GTSNPN and SVGIG (reference sequence). The CDR3 spells CAFMTGVTDTQYF. The CDR3, as DNA: TGTGCCTTCATGACAGGGGTTACAGATACGCAGTATTTT.

The V gene is TRBV3-1, the J gene TRBJ2-3, with 8 bases that match TRBD2. Germline V gene sequence: CDR1 LGHDT, CDR2 YNNKEL (reference sequence). V lost 1 base, J lost 3 bases, and 9 bases stayed unmatched. There are 17 residues in the CDR3. The CDR3 DNA sequence: TGTGCCAGCAGCCAAGCCCCGGGACTAGTGGGGACAGATACGCAGTATTTT. Its translation is CASSQAPGLVGTDTQYF.